The present T cell receptor beta chain was sequenced within a study of T cells in Graves' hyperthyroidism and ophthalmopathy. Study-wide points: A 13 V-J signature model discriminated ophthalmopathy versus stable hyperthyroidism.

Newly diagnosed hyperthyroidism patients aged 18 to 65 years had disease lasting under 2 months. RNA transcripts were the template for amplifying TCR beta CDR3 regions. TCR CDR3 regions were first amplified by RT-PCR with HTBI primers. Each CDR3 protein gets one entry after TCRdb re-called the multiplex PCR reads with MiXCR. Of about 360,000 distinct CDR3 sequences in the sample, about 12% were seen once. This clonotype was seen a handful of times. The antigen is not known. V shed 6 bases and J shed 2 bases, with 14 bases lying between them. Germline values: CDR1 SGHTA, CDR2 FQGNSA. This CDR3 is 15 amino acids long.

Sequenced: blood. This chain links TRBV7-2 with TRBJ2-1; D is tentatively TRBD1 or TRBD2 (6 bases each). This receptor was identified in a young woman with Graves' hyperthyroidism. CDR3 amino acids: CASRPSGATYNEQFF. The CDR3 nucleotides are TGTGCCAGCAGACCGTCGGGGGCGACCTACAATGAGCAGTTCTTC.